These 16 T cell receptor beta chains were sequenced from one sample in a study of cytomegalovirus exposure and HLA in healthy donors. TCRdb's table, derived via immunoSEQ multiplex PCR, lists solely in-frame clones and lacks some. This sample has 230,000 or so clones, with 88% found just once. Sequencing was done on a sample of PBMCs. These receptors all stem from a woman in her late teens or twenties in good health and CMV-seronegative.

The CDR3 here is CACGTSGSKEQFF. CDR3 sequence (DNA): TGTGCCTGTGGGACTAGCGGGAGTAAGGAGCAGTTCTTC. V and J are TRBV10-3 and TRBJ2-1; 14 positions agree with TRBD2. CDR1 and CDR2 (germline): ENHRY, SYGVKD. This CDR3 comprises 13 residues. V was clipped by 11 bases and J by 10 bases; unmatched bases: 7.

The chain carries TRBV7-9 and TRBJ2-1; 12 nucleotides agree with TRBD2. V shed 4 bases and J 0 bases; nucleotides not matched to a gene: 10. The CDR3 consists of 19 residues. Germline V CDR1 and CDR2: SEHNR, FQNEAQ (reference sequence). The CDR3 here is CASSSQTSGRIGSYNEQFF. CDR3 in DNA: TGTGCCAGCAGCTCCCAGACTAGCGGGAGAATCGGCTCCTACAATGAGCAGTTCTTC. Full variable domain (outside the CDR3, taken from reference TRBV7-9 and TRBJ2-1): DTGVSQNPRHKITKRGQNVTFRCDPISEHNRLYWYRQTLGQGPEFLTYFQNEAQLEKSRLLSDRFSAERPKGSFSTLEIQRTEQGDSAMYLCASSSQTSGRIGSYNEQFFGPGTRLTVL.

CDR3 in amino acids: CASISAGGSHEQYF. CDR3 nucleotides: TGTGCCAGCATATCAGCGGGAGGATCCCACGAGCAGTACTTC. The chain uses TRBV6-5 and TRBJ2-7, with 9 bases aligning to TRBD2. CDR1 and CDR2 (germline): MNHEY, SVGAGI. Unmatched junction bases numbered 9, after V lost 7 bases and J lost 5 bases. The CDR3 loop spans 14 amino acids.

The CDR3 DNA sequence: TGTGCCAGCAGCCCCCAAGCCCCCTGGGGGACTAATGAGCAGTTCTTC. Protein: CASSPQAPWGTNEQFF. The chain joins TRBV7-2 to TRBJ2-1; weak D call: TRBD2 (6 bases). V gave up 5 bases and J gave up 7 bases, with 21 bases separating them. CDR1 is SGHTA and CDR2 is FQGNSA in the germline V gene. The CDR3 length is 16 residues.

This clone appeared a few times. The identical CDR3 is also encoded by other nucleotide sequences in the sample. This CDR3 is CASSLGGRNQPQHF. The CDR3 DNA reads TGTGCCAGCAGTTTAGGAGGTCGCAATCAGCCCCAGCATTTT. The rearrangement joins TRBV27 to TRBJ1-5; D is undetermined. The V end was cut by 2 bases, the J end by 2 bases, with 7 bases between. CDR3 size: 14 residues. CDR1 MNHEY and CDR2 SMNVEV come from the germline V gene (reference sequence).

The chain is built from TRBV7-2 and TRBJ1-2; D is perhaps TRBD1 (6 bases). This CDR3 spans 15 amino acids. Deletions cut 1 base from V and 3 bases from J, with 12 bases between. Germline V gene sequence: CDR1 SGHTA, CDR2 FQGNSA. The CDR3 bases are TGTGCCAGCAGCTTAGAGGGGGGGCGGGACTATGGCTACACCTTC. As protein: CASSLEGGRDYGYTF.

The DNA for the CDR3 is TGCGCCAGCAGCTTTAGCGGGTTAAGCACAGATACGCAGTATTTT. Protein sequence: CASSFSGLSTDTQYF. The chain has TRBV5-1 and TRBJ2-3, with TRBD2 matching 7 bases. The CDR3 is made up of 15 amino acids. The V segment lost 2 bases and the J segment 0 bases; nucleotides outside the gene matches: 3. In germline, CDR1 is SGHRS, CDR2 YFSETQ.

This clone was picked up one time. The J gene is TRBJ1-5, the V gene TRBV7-9, with D unresolved. This CDR3 contains 15 residues. Germline V gene data show CDR1 as SEHNR and CDR2 as FQNEAQ (reference sequence). Trimming removed 4 bases from V and 0 bases from J, with 10 bases in between. The CDR3 loop is CASSSAGISNQPQHF. In DNA form, the CDR3 reads TGTGCCAGCAGCTCGGCGGGGATTAGCAATCAGCCCCAGCATTTT.

This clone occurred a few times. The V gene is TRBV6-6, the J gene TRBJ2-1; D is uncertain. The V and J ends lost 2 bases and 3 bases respectively, with 5 bases between them. Germline CDR1 reads MNHNY; CDR2 reads SVGAGI (reference sequence). There are 13 residues in the CDR3. DNA for the CDR3: TGTGCCAGCAGTTACGGAGACTACAATGAGCAGTTCTTC. Protein sequence: CASSYGDYNEQFF.

As DNA, the CDR3 is TGTGCAGCAGGGACAGGAGACACTGAAGCTTTCTTT. Protein sequence: CAAGTGDTEAFF. V and J are TRBV7-8 and TRBJ1-1; TRBD1 aligns across 8 bases. The CDR3 runs to 12 residues. Germline assignment: CDR1 SGHVS and CDR2 FQNEAQ.

The rearrangement uses TRBV2 and TRBJ2-5; 12 bases are shared with TRBD2. Germline CDR1 SNHLY, CDR2 FYNNEI. J was trimmed by 5 bases and V by 5 bases; bases with no gene match: 9. The CDR3 has 16 residues. The CDR3 loop reads CASSRTSGIIGETQYF. As DNA, the CDR3 is TGTGCCAGCAGTAGGACTAGCGGGATTATTGGCGAGACCCAGTACTTC.

This clone was counted a few times. The V call is TRBV6-4, the J call TRBJ2-1; D is possibly TRBD2 (5 bases). The germline gives CDR1 MRHNA, CDR2 SNTAGT. V gave up 2 bases and J gave up 5 bases, with 16 bases separating them. The CDR3 is 16 residues long. The CDR3 DNA is TGTGCCAGCAGTGACGGGTGGGAGTACTGTCACAATGAGCAGTTCTTC. This encodes CASSDGWEYCHNEQFF.

The chain links TRBV4-2 to TRBJ1-3; a possible D gene is TRBD1 (5 bases). V was trimmed by 0 bases and J by 11 bases, leaving 17 bases between them. Germline V gene lookup returns CDR1 LGHNA and CDR2 YNFKEQ. This CDR3 has 15 amino acids. CDR3 amino acids: CASSQEGQGAGAIYF. CDR3 DNA: TGTGCCAGCAGCCAAGAGGGCCAGGGTGCTGGGGCCATATATTTT.

The CDR3 bases are TGTGCCAGCAGTGCGGGACAGGGTTGGCAGCCCCAGCATTTT. Its protein is CASSAGQGWQPQHF. The J gene is TRBJ1-5, the V gene TRBV6-1; 9 nucleotides line up with TRBD1. There are 14 residues in the CDR3. The V gene's germline CDR1 is MNHNS and CDR2 SASEGT. With V trimmed by 4 bases and J by 7 bases, 5 bases remained unmatched.

This chain joins TRBV27 and TRBJ1-2, with TRBD1 matching 9 bases. CDR1 MNHEY and CDR2 SMNVEV come from the germline V gene (reference sequence). J gave up 6 bases and V 6 bases, and 5 bases lay outside the gene matches. This CDR3 contains 13 residues. The CDR3 DNA reads TGTGCCAGCAGGATCGGGACAGGGCATGGCTACACCTTC. Its protein is CASRIGTGHGYTF.

The chain links TRBV6-5 to TRBJ2-5; no definite D call. The CDR3 has 13 residues. In germline, CDR1 is MNHEY, CDR2 SVGAGI. V lost 8 bases and J 1 base, leaving 11 bases between the germline ends. The CDR3, as DNA: TGTGCCAGCGGTGGCCCCAGCCAAGAGACCCAGTACTTC. It codes for CASGGPSQETQYF.